Presented here are 24 T cell receptor beta chains from one specimen sequenced in a study of T cells in Graves' hyperthyroidism and ophthalmopathy. RNA transcripts served as the template for amplifying TCR beta CDR3 regions. The HTBI set primed first-round TCR CDR3 RT-PCR. TCRdb ran MiXCR on the multiplex PCR reads and lists one entry per CDR3 protein. This table has fewer than 550,000 distinct CDR3 sequences, approximately 15% appearing once. Sequencing was done on a sample of blood. Receptor source: a woman aged 18-35 years with Graves' hyperthyroidism.

The chain employs TRBV5-1 and TRBJ1-5; no clear D. The CDR3 covers 16 residues. V dropped 0 bases and J dropped 2 bases, with 12 bases sitting between them. CDR1 is SGHRS and CDR2 is YFSETQ in the germline V gene. The CDR3 sequence: CASSLEGGYGNQPQHF. For the CDR3, the DNA is TGCGCCAGCAGCTTGGAGGGCGGTTATGGCAATCAGCCCCAGCATTTT.

Ten or more counts support this clonotype. This chain uses TRBV9 with TRBJ1-1; D gene uncertain. Germline values: CDR1 SGDLS, CDR2 YYNGEE. This CDR3 is 13 amino acids long. V lost 0 bases and J lost 7, with 10 bases in between. The CDR3 bases are TGTGCCAGCAGCGTAGTCTTAGGTCTTGAAGCTTTCTTT. Encoded protein: CASSVVLGLEAFF. Full variable domain (missing parts from reference TRBV9 and TRBJ1-1): DSGVTQTPKHLITATGQRVTLRCSPRSGDLSVYWYQQSLDQGLQFLIQYYNGEERAKGNILERFSAQQFPDLHSELNLSSLELGDSALYFCASSVVLGLEAFFGQGTRLTVV.

This clonotype was counted between two and nine times. This chain uses TRBV19 with TRBJ1-5, with a weak D call TRBD1 (6 bases). In germline, CDR1 is LNHDA, CDR2 SQIVND (reference sequence). The V end lost 7 bases, the J end lost 8 bases, and 15 bases lay between the germline ends. The length of the CDR3 is 13 residues. As DNA, the CDR3 is TGTGCCAGTAATCAGGGGCCACGCGAGCCCCAGCATTTT. This codes for CASNQGPREPQHF.

This clonotype came up many times. J is TRBJ2-3 and V is TRBV11-2; 7 nucleotides align to TRBD1. CDR3 length: 14 residues. Germline values: CDR1 SGHAT, CDR2 FQNNGV. Losses at the gene ends were 5 bases for V and 2 bases for J; bases not matched to a gene: 4. CDR3 sequence reads: CASSPGQPTDTQYF. The CDR3 DNA follows: TGTGCCAGCAGCCCGGGACAGCCCACAGATACGCAGTATTTT.

The table lists this clonotype with many counts. The chain couples TRBV28 to TRBJ1-6, with D perhaps matching TRBD1 (5 bases). Looked up from germline, CDR1 is MDHEN and CDR2 is SYDVKM. The CDR3 covers 15 residues. V dropped 5 bases and J dropped 1 base, with 9 bases sitting between them. CDR3 in DNA: TGTGCCAGCAGTACTGACAGTTCCTATAATTCACCCCTCCACTTT. Its protein product is CASSTDSSYNSPLHF.

The DNA for the CDR3 is TGCGCCAGCAGCTACGGCGGGGGGAGGGAAAAACTGTTTTTT. Its protein product is CASSYGGGREKLFF. The chain links TRBV5-1 to TRBJ1-4, with D maybe TRBD1 (5 bases). V dropped 3 bases and J dropped 8 bases, with 14 bases sitting between them. The CDR3 spans 14 residues. From germline, CDR1 is SGHRS and CDR2 YFSETQ.

The sample holds many counts of this clonotype. This chain links TRBV6-1 with TRBJ2-7; TRBD1 agrees at 7 bases. Looked up from germline, CDR1 is MNHNS and CDR2 is SASEGT. Losses at the gene ends were 5 bases for V and 0 bases for J; bases not matched to a gene: 10. The CDR3 sequence is 16 residues long. The CDR3 nucleotides read TGTGCCAGCAGTCAGACCTGGGACAGCATCTCCTACGAGCAGTACTTC. Translated, it gives CASSQTWDSISYEQYF.

The rearrangement uses TRBV20-1 and TRBJ2-5; D is possibly TRBD1 (6 bases). Trimming removed 3 bases from V and 1 base from J, with 15 bases in between. Germline loops: CDR1 DFQATT, CDR2 SNEGSKA (reference sequence). This CDR3 is 15 amino acids long. CDR3 sequence (DNA): TGCAGTGCTAGTAGGGGGTTGATGCCCCAAGAGACCCAGTACTTC. It encodes CSASRGLMPQETQYF.

The V call is TRBV7-9, the J call TRBJ2-1, with D unclear. The CDR3 spans 14 residues. The V gene's germline CDR1 is SEHNR and CDR2 FQNEAQ (reference sequence). The V gene lost 6 bases and the J gene lost 5 bases, with 14 bases spanning the gap. The CDR3 DNA sequence: TGTGCCAGCAGAACTATGGAGCTGGACAATGAGCAGTTCTTC. Its translation is CASRTMELDNEQFF. Based on the CDR3 plus reference TRBV7-9 and TRBJ2-1, the full variable domain is DTGVSQNPRHKITKRGQNVTFRCDPISEHNRLYWYRQTLGQGPEFLTYFQNEAQLEKSRLLSDRFSAERPKGSFSTLEIQRTEQGDSAMYLCASRTMELDNEQFFGPGTRLTVL.

This chain joins TRBV15 and TRBJ2-6; the D gene is possibly TRBD1 (6 bases). Germline V gene lookup returns CDR1 LNHNV and CDR2 YYDKDF (reference sequence). The CDR3 length is 17 residues. V lost 6 bases to trimming and J lost 0 bases, with 15 bases between them. The chain's CDR3 is CATRKDRTSSGANVLTF. CDR3 nucleotide sequence: TGTGCCACCAGGAAGGACAGAACTAGCTCTGGGGCCAACGTCCTGACTTTC.

The chain joins TRBV9 to TRBJ2-1; D gene unclear. This CDR3 is 13 amino acids long. Looked up from germline, CDR1 is SGDLS and CDR2 is YYNGEE. V lost 0 bases to trimming and J lost 7 bases, with 8 bases between them. The CDR3 DNA is TGTGCCAGCAGCGTAGATGCAGGTAATGAGCAGTTCTTC. Translated, it gives CASSVDAGNEQFF. Full variable domain (rest looked up from reference TRBV9 and TRBJ2-1): DSGVTQTPKHLITATGQRVTLRCSPRSGDLSVYWYQQSLDQGLQFLIQYYNGEERAKGNILERFSAQQFPDLHSELNLSSLELGDSALYFCASSVDAGNEQFFGPGTRLTVL.

This clonotype has a handful of counts. The chain combines TRBV25-1 with TRBJ2-7, with a possible D match to TRBD1 (5 bases). Germline V gene lookup returns CDR1 MGHDK and CDR2 SYGVNS. The CDR3 contains 13 residues. V lost 8 bases to trimming and J lost 2 bases, with 13 bases between them. In nucleotides, the CDR3 is TGTGCCAGCCCTGGGGCAGATCCCTACGAGCAGTACTTC. This sequence encodes CASPGADPYEQYF.

This clonotype was recorded many times. This sequence joins TRBV2 and TRBJ1-6, with a possible D match to TRBD1 (6 bases). There are 14 residues in the CDR3. V gave up 0 bases and J gave up 11 bases, with 11 bases separating them. Germline V gene sequence: CDR1 SNHLY, CDR2 FYNNEI. The CDR3 nucleotides are TGTGCCAGCAGTGAAGCGAACAGGGTGGCACCCCTCCACTTT. Translated, it gives CASSEANRVAPLHF.

The chain combines TRBV29-1 with TRBJ1-1; D is unclear. In germline, CDR1 is SQVTM, CDR2 ANQGSEA. The CDR3 spans 13 residues. The germline V and J ends were trimmed by 2 bases and 4 bases, with 11 bases remaining between them. CDR3 loop: CSVESGFGTEAFF. CDR3 in DNA: TGCAGCGTTGAATCGGGGTTTGGCACTGAAGCTTTCTTT.

This clonotype was seen only a few times. This chain joins TRBV28 and TRBJ2-3; 9 nucleotides align to TRBD2. The CDR3 sequence is 15 residues long. Germline assignment: CDR1 MDHEN and CDR2 SYDVKM. Losses at the gene ends were 6 bases for V and 4 bases for J; bases not matched to a gene: 8. The CDR3 sequence: CASRGSGSGADTQYF. The DNA for the CDR3 is TGTGCCAGCAGGGGTAGCGGGAGTGGGGCAGATACGCAGTATTTT.

The sample holds many counts of this clonotype. The V and J genes are TRBV6-2 or TRBV6-3 and TRBJ2-7; D gene unclear. Germline loops: CDR1 MNHEY, CDR2 SVGEGT. Deletions cut 2 bases from V and 1 base from J, with 6 bases between. The length of the CDR3 is 13 residues. CDR3 DNA: TGTGCCAGCAGTTACGGCGGATCCTACGAGCAGTACTTC. The encoded protein is CASSYGGSYEQYF.

The chain employs TRBV5-1 and TRBJ1-2; D remains ambiguous. Germline lookup yields CDR1 SGHRS and CDR2 YFSETQ. Trimming took off 4 bases at V and 4 bases at J, with 11 bases between the two ends. CDR3 size: 13 residues. The CDR3 reads CASSTDGSYGYTF. The CDR3 coding sequence is TGCGCCAGCAGCACCGACGGGAGCTATGGCTACACCTTC.

J is TRBJ1-2 and V is TRBV12-3 or TRBV12-4; D is possibly TRBD1 (6 bases). V was shortened by 5 bases and J by 7 bases, with 20 bases between the two germline ends. This CDR3 region has 15 residues. The CDR3 DNA reads TGTGCCAGCAGTGATTTACAGGGCGTAACGGGTGGCTACACCTTC. It encodes CASSDLQGVTGGYTF.

This clonotype was observed at least ten times. This chain joins TRBV20-1 and TRBJ1-1; no firm D call. Trimming stripped 5 bases from V and 6 bases from J, with 19 bases between. Germline loops: CDR1 DFQATT, CDR2 SNEGSKA (reference sequence). This CDR3 has 14 residues. The CDR3 loop reads CSAHITAADAEAFF. CDR3 nucleotide sequence: TGCAGTGCTCACATCACAGCGGCCGACGCTGAAGCTTTCTTT.

The chain recombines TRBV7-9 with TRBJ2-2, with TRBD2 as a possible D gene (5 bases). CDR1 SEHNR and CDR2 FQNEAQ come from the germline V gene (reference sequence). CDR3 size: 15 residues. Trimming cost V 0 bases and J 4 bases, with 9 bases left between them. Here the CDR3 reads CASSLALGSTGELFF. The CDR3 coding sequence is TGTGCCAGCAGCTTAGCGCTGGGGAGCACCGGGGAGCTGTTTTTT.

The chain joins TRBV11-2 to TRBJ2-7, with D possibly TRBD2 on 6 matching bases. This CDR3 spans 15 amino acids. Trimming took off 4 bases at V and 6 bases at J, with 19 bases between the two ends. CDR1 and CDR2 from the germline V gene are SGHAT and FQNNGV. The CDR3 reads CASSSGTAFFREQYF. For the CDR3, the DNA is TGTGCCAGCAGCTCAGGGACTGCCTTTTTCCGCGAGCAGTACTTC.

This clonotype was detected ten times or more. The CDR3 DNA sequence: TGTGCCAGCAGTCCAGGGACAGGGGGGGAGAGCAATCAGCCCCAGCATTTT. Residues: CASSPGTGGESNQPQHF. The rearrangement links TRBV12-3 or TRBV12-4 to TRBJ1-5; 11 nucleotides agree with TRBD1. V trimming: 5 bases; J trimming: 1 base; junction bases outside the gene matches: 7. The CDR3 runs to 17 residues.

The gene calls are TRBV7-2 and TRBJ2-5; D unresolved. The CDR3 sequence is 13 residues long. Per germline, CDR1 SGHTA and CDR2 FQGNSA. Trimming took 4 bases from V and 5 from J, leaving 11 bases between them. As DNA, the CDR3 is TGTGCCAGCAGCTCCCCAGGAAGGGAGACCCAGTACTTC. Translating gives CASSSPGRETQYF.

In the case of this clonotype: This sequence may be a read error, since a much larger clone differs from it by one base. The gene calls are TRBV6-5 and TRBJ2-3, with TRBD2 matching over 7 bases. The CDR3 totals 16 residues. From germline, CDR1 is MNHEY and CDR2 SVGAGI. After removal of 0 bases from V and 4 bases from J, the junction contained 7 bases not matched to a gene. The CDR3 reads CASSYSSGDYADTQYF. CDR3 in DNA: TGTGCCAGCAGTTACTCAAGCGGGGATTACGCAGATACGCAGTATTTT.